These 25 T cell receptor beta chains were all obtained from the same sample, sequenced in a study of cytomegalovirus exposure and HLA in healthy donors. The PCR ran on 60 Vbeta and 13 Jbeta primers. Produced via immunoSEQ multiplex PCR; TCRdb's table is partial and in-frame only. The data show 170,000 or so clones, almost 85% seen once. The sample taken for sequencing was PBMCs. The source of these receptors is a boy aged 2 to 9 in good health and CMV-seronegative.

The chain carries TRBV19 and TRBJ2-5, with TRBD1 matching 8 bases. Trimming took 5 bases from V and 6 from J; bases not matched to a gene: 8. CDR1 is LNHDA and CDR2 is SQIVND in the germline V gene (reference sequence). This CDR3 contains 14 residues. CDR3 sequence reads: CASSLPGQVQTQYF. CDR3 DNA: TGTGCCAGTAGTCTCCCGGGACAGGTACAGACCCAGTACTTC.

This rearrangement joins TRBV5-1 to TRBJ1-6; D gene ambiguous. There are 12 residues in the CDR3. Germline CDR1 reads SGHRS; CDR2 reads YFSETQ. V lost 2 bases, J lost 6 bases, and 3 bases lay in between. The DNA for the CDR3 is TGCGCCAGCAGCTTCCGTAATTCACCCCTCCACTTT. Residues: CASSFRNSPLHF.

The chain recombines TRBV29-1 with TRBJ2-7, with D perhaps TRBD2 (6 bases). The CDR3 has 14 residues. CDR1 is SQVTM, CDR2 ANQGSEA, per germline. V dropped 4 bases and J dropped 1 base, with 14 bases sitting between them. DNA for the CDR3: TGCAGCGTTGTAACGGGACGGGGGTCCTACGAGCAGTACTTC. It specifies CSVVTGRGSYEQYF.

The chain has TRBV5-1 and TRBJ2-7; possibly TRBD2 for D (6 bases). The germline V gene encodes CDR1 SGHRS and CDR2 YFSETQ. Trimming pared 0 bases from V and 2 bases from J, leaving 6 bases between. The CDR3 consists of 13 residues. CDR3 sequence: CASSLGTTYEQYF. For the CDR3, the DNA is TGCGCCAGCAGCTTGGGGACTACCTACGAGCAGTACTTC. The whole variable domain, filled in from reference TRBV5-1 and TRBJ2-7, reads KAGVTQTPRYLIKTRGQQVTLSCSPISGHRSVSWYQQTPGQGLQFLFEYFSETQRNKGNFPGRFSGRQFSNSRSEMNVSTLELGDSALYLCASSLGTTYEQYFGPGTRLTVT.

The gene calls are TRBV2 and TRBJ2-3, with TRBD1 matching 10 bases. This CDR3 has 17 residues. Trimming removed 4 bases from V and 4 bases from J; junction bases left unmatched: 11. Germline V gene data show CDR1 as SNHLY and CDR2 as FYNNEI. The CDR3 protein is CASSGHAGTGDADTQYF. CDR3 coding DNA: TGTGCCAGCAGTGGGCACGCCGGGACAGGGGACGCAGATACGCAGTATTTT.

The J gene is TRBJ1-1, the V gene TRBV6-6, with TRBD1 matching 7 bases. The CDR3 covers 15 residues. Germline V lookup: CDR1 MNHNY, CDR2 SVGAGI (reference sequence). After removal of 1 base from V and 0 bases from J, the junction contained 2 bases not matched to a gene. The DNA of the CDR3 is TGTGCCAGCAGTTACTTCAGGGGGATGAACACTGAAGCTTTCTTT. Translating it yields CASSYFRGMNTEAFF.

J is TRBJ2-7 and V is TRBV7-6, with D perhaps matching TRBD2 (5 bases). There are 13 residues in the CDR3. V was shortened by 4 bases and J by 0 bases, with 7 bases between the two germline ends. Germline V lookup: CDR1 SGHVS, CDR2 FNYEAQ. DNA for the CDR3: TGTGCCAGCAGCTCGGGGTACTCCTACGAGCAGTACTTC. Translation: CASSSGYSYEQYF.

There are a few counts of this clone. The chain couples TRBV28 to TRBJ1-2, with TRBD1 identical over 8 bases. After removal of 7 bases from V and 3 bases from J, the junction contained 1 base not matched to a gene. The CDR3 extends over 12 amino acids. CDR1 is MDHEN and CDR2 is SYDVKM in the germline V gene. The CDR3 sequence is CASMTGDYGYTF. The CDR3 DNA reads TGTGCCAGCATGACAGGGGACTATGGCTACACCTTC.

In its sample, this clone was seen once. The chain has TRBV5-1 and TRBJ2-1; 10 nucleotides align to TRBD2. The CDR3 is made up of 17 amino acids. Germline V gives CDR1 SGHRS, CDR2 YFSETQ. Losses at the gene ends were 0 bases for V and 0 bases for J; bases not matched to a gene: 3. CDR3 in DNA: TGCGCCAGCAGCTTGGAACTAGCGGGGAGCTCCTACAATGAGCAGTTCTTC. It encodes CASSLELAGSSYNEQFF.

This clone was recorded only once. The CDR3 region has the DNA TGTGCCAGCAGCTTTACTAGTATTCCTTTATTCTCTGGGGCCAACGTCCTGACTTTC. Its translation: CASSFTSIPLFSGANVLTF. The V call is TRBV7-9, the J call TRBJ2-6, with a tentative D call TRBD2 (5 bases). CDR1 is SEHNR, CDR2 FQNEAQ, per germline (reference sequence). V was cut by 3 bases and J by 0 bases, with 18 bases left in between. CDR3 size: 19 residues.

This clone occurred a few times. CDR3 nucleotides: TGCGCCAGCAGCTTTAATCCGGACAGGTCGGAAGCTTTCTTT. Amino acid sequence: CASSFNPDRSEAFF. The gene calls are TRBV4-1 and TRBJ1-1, with TRBD1 matching over 7 bases. V trimming: 5 bases; J trimming: 8 bases; junction bases outside the gene matches: 11. The CDR3 runs to 14 residues. Per germline, CDR1 MGHRA and CDR2 YSYEKL.

The chain couples TRBV11-2 to TRBJ2-7, with a possible D match to TRBD2 (6 bases). Trimming took off 0 bases at V and 11 bases at J, with 17 bases between the two ends. This CDR3 has 14 amino acids. Germline V gene sequence: CDR1 SGHAT, CDR2 FQNNGV. The CDR3 loop reads CASSLELAPSDKYF. The CDR3 DNA is TGTGCCAGCAGCTTAGAACTAGCACCGTCGGACAAGTACTTC.

This chain connects TRBV5-4 to TRBJ2-1; possibly TRBD2 for D (6 bases). There are 16 residues in the CDR3. Germline V lookup: CDR1 SGHNT, CDR2 YYREEE (reference sequence). Trimming removed 4 bases from V and 1 base from J, with 15 bases in between. CDR3 in DNA: TGTGCCAGCAGCGAGGGACTCACTACATCCTACAATGAGCAGTTCTTC. Its translation is CASSEGLTTSYNEQFF.

In its sample, this clone was seen once. At one boundary the junction diverges from the germline segment, which might be a read error. The gene calls are TRBV4-1 and TRBJ2-5; TRBD2 matches at 8 bases. The length of the CDR3 is 16 residues. Germline values: CDR1 MGHRA, CDR2 YSYEKL. In DNA form, the CDR3 reads TGCGCCAGCAGTCAAGATCCCGGGGGGGCTAAAGAGACCCAGTACTTC. It specifies CASSQDPGGAKETQYF.

The chain combines TRBV6-1 with TRBJ2-2; TRBD2 agrees at 13 bases. The CDR3 extends over 16 amino acids. In germline, CDR1 is MNHNS, CDR2 SASEGT. J was trimmed by 6 bases and V by 4 bases; bases with no gene match: 5. The CDR3: CASSAIGTSGAGELFF. The CDR3 DNA follows: TGTGCCAGCAGTGCAATCGGGACTAGCGGGGCCGGGGAGCTGTTTTTT.

The V call is TRBV5-1, the J call TRBJ2-5; the D is unclear. The CDR3 is 15 residues long. V lost 4 bases, J lost 2 bases, and 15 bases lay in between. The germline gives CDR1 SGHRS, CDR2 YFSETQ. The CDR3 nucleotides are TGCGCCAGCAGCCCACAAATTGAACTACAAGAGACCCAGTACTTC. As protein: CASSPQIELQETQYF.

This rearrangement joins TRBV14 to TRBJ1-4; maybe TRBD1 (6 bases). The V end was cut by 5 bases, the J end by 0 bases, with 16 bases between. The CDR3 covers 17 residues. Germline assignment: CDR1 SGHDN and CDR2 FVKESK. This CDR3 reads CASSFLRGTATNEKLFF. CDR3 DNA sequence: TGTGCCAGCAGCTTTCTTAGGGGGACCGCAACTAATGAAAAACTGTTTTTT.

The rearrangement uses TRBV28 and TRBJ2-7; 9 positions agree with TRBD2. V lost 3 bases and J lost 2; bases outside the gene matches: 5. The CDR3 totals 15 residues. Germline V gives CDR1 MDHEN, CDR2 SYDVKM. As DNA, the CDR3 is TGTGCCAGCAGTTTGAAAGCGGGAGGCGCCTACGAGCAGTACTTC. It encodes CASSLKAGGAYEQYF.

The chain combines TRBV6-4 with TRBJ2-7; tentative D call: TRBD2 (6 bases). V lost 0 bases to trimming and J lost 0 bases, with 12 bases between them. Germline CDR1 is MRHNA and CDR2 is SNTAGT. CDR3 length: 16 amino acids. For the CDR3, the DNA is TGTGCCAGCAGTGACTCTTTTAGCGGCAACTCCTACGAGCAGTACTTC. This translates into CASSDSFSGNSYEQYF.

The gene calls are TRBV9 and TRBJ2-1; 8 positions match TRBD1. V trimming: 2 bases; J trimming: 3 bases; junction bases outside the gene matches: 4. CDR1 SGDLS and CDR2 YYNGEE come from the germline V gene. This CDR3 is 15 amino acids long. The CDR3 coding sequence is TGTGCCAGCAGCGTTTCAGGGGGCAACTACAATGAGCAGTTCTTC. Translating it yields CASSVSGGNYNEQFF. Filled out from reference TRBV9 and TRBJ2-1, the complete variable domain reads DSGVTQTPKHLITATGQRVTLRCSPRSGDLSVYWYQQSLDQGLQFLIQYYNGEERAKGNILERFSAQQFPDLHSELNLSSLELGDSALYFCASSVSGGNYNEQFFGPGTRLTVL.

The CDR3 DNA sequence: TGTGCCAGCAGTGAATACAGAGACTACGAGCAGTACTTC. This translates into CASSEYRDYEQYF. J is TRBJ2-7 and V is TRBV6-1; the D is unclear. This CDR3 is built from 13 residues. V gave up 2 bases and J gave up 3 bases, with 8 bases separating them. Germline V gene data show CDR1 as MNHNS and CDR2 as SASEGT.

The chain carries TRBV2 and TRBJ2-7; 14 bases map to TRBD2. CDR1 is SNHLY and CDR2 is FYNNEI in the germline V gene. V lost 6 bases to trimming and J lost 5 bases; unmatched junction nucleotides: 9. This CDR3 contains 16 residues. CDR3 loop: CASSGTSGRLANEQYF. The CDR3 DNA reads as TGTGCCAGCAGCGGGACTAGCGGGAGACTAGCAAACGAGCAGTACTTC.

The V and J genes are TRBV6-5 and TRBJ2-3; D may be TRBD2 (5 bases). V shed 7 bases and J shed 8 bases, with 22 bases lying between them. Per the germline V gene, CDR1 is MNHEY and CDR2 is SVGAGI. The CDR3 loop spans 15 amino acids. The CDR3 region has the DNA TGTGCCAGCACTCGGAGGCCATCGGGTGAGGGTACGCAGTATTTT. As protein: CASTRRPSGEGTQYF.

V is TRBV19 and J is TRBJ1-2, with 9 nucleotides matching TRBD1. CDR3 length equals 18 residues. V dropped 3 bases and J dropped 2; count of bases not matched to a gene: 13. In germline, CDR1 is LNHDA, CDR2 SQIVND (reference sequence). DNA for the CDR3: TGTGCCAGTAGTATTTCCTTGGACAGGGGTAATTTGAACTATGGCTACACCTTC. It yields the protein CASSISLDRGNLNYGYTF.

The V and J genes are TRBV15 and TRBJ1-2, with D possibly being TRBD1 (6 bases). The V end was cut by 1 base, the J end by 7 bases, with 16 bases between. CDR3 size: 15 residues. Germline values: CDR1 LNHNV, CDR2 YYDKDF (reference sequence). CDR3 sequence: CATSRGPAGAGGYTF. In nucleotides, the CDR3 is TGTGCCACCAGCAGAGGTCCGGCAGGGGCTGGTGGCTACACCTTC.